Below, 31 T cell receptor beta chains from the same sample are listed, as sequenced in a study of shared clonotypes between healthy human individuals. Sequencing used immunoSEQ multiplex PCR; TCRdb keeps in-frame clones, though not all of them. The table includes 850,000 to 1,100,000 clones, approximately 75% detected once. The material sequenced was memory CD4+ T cells from PBMCs. Subset given: CD45RA-negative fraction. The source of these receptors is a man aged 18-30 years in good health. Some clones in this sample may be carry-over from other donors' samples.

The CDR3 spells CASSLSGAWPSEQYF. The CDR3 DNA sequence: TGTGCCAGCAGCTTATCAGGAGCTTGGCCTTCCGAGCAGTACTTC. The chain carries TRBV7-2 and TRBJ2-7; no firm D call. Germline V gene sequence: CDR1 SGHTA, CDR2 FQGNSA. With 2 bases removed from V and 6 bases from J, the gap between germline ends came to 17 bases. This CDR3 is built from 15 residues.

This chain links TRBV27 with TRBJ1-1; 7 bases align to TRBD1. The V gene end was trimmed by 6 bases and the J gene end by 0 bases; junction bases not matched to a gene: 7. The V gene's germline CDR1 is MNHEY and CDR2 SMNVEV (reference sequence). This CDR3 region has 15 residues. The CDR3 DNA reads as TGTGCCAGCAGCTCGACAGGGTGGATGAACACTGAAGCTTTCTTT. It specifies CASSSTGWMNTEAFF.

The chain couples TRBV10-3 to TRBJ1-1; 12 bases are a match to TRBD1. The germline V gene encodes CDR1 ENHRY and CDR2 SYGVKD. Trimming at V came to 6 bases and at J to 4 bases, leaving 3 bases not matched to a gene. CDR3 length: 14 amino acids. CDR3 loop: CAISWDRGPTEAFF. The CDR3 bases are TGTGCCATCAGCTGGGACAGGGGGCCCACTGAAGCTTTCTTT.

J is TRBJ1-3 and V is TRBV28, with a possible D match to TRBD1 (6 bases). The CDR3 spans 17 residues. Germline V gene lookup returns CDR1 MDHEN and CDR2 SYDVKM. V lost 5 bases, J lost 0 bases, and 17 bases lay in between. The CDR3 coding sequence is TGTGCCAGCAGTCAACTGGGACATTTAAGCTCTGGAAACACCATATATTTT. It translates to CASSQLGHLSSGNTIYF.

The rearrangement links TRBV5-6 to TRBJ1-6; no reliable D call. Between the trimmed V and J ends, which lost 3 bases and 15 bases, there was a span of 22 bases. The length of the CDR3 is 15 residues. The germline V gene encodes CDR1 SGHDT and CDR2 YYEEEE. CDR3 loop: CASSYRPGVDYRLHF. Written as DNA, the CDR3 is TGTGCCAGCAGCTACCGACCGGGAGTGGATTACCGCCTCCACTTT.

The chain uses TRBV5-1 and TRBJ2-5; 12 bases line up with TRBD2. The CDR3 spans 16 residues. CDR1 and CDR2 (germline): SGHRS, YFSETQ. V trimming: 2 bases; J trimming: 4 bases; junction bases outside the gene matches: 6. The CDR3 DNA is TGCGCCAGCAGCTTTCTAGCGGGAGGGTCGGCAGAGACCCAGTACTTC. Translating it yields CASSFLAGGSAETQYF. The full variable domain, its missing parts supplied by reference TRBV5-1 and TRBJ2-5, is KAGVTQTPRYLIKTRGQQVTLSCSPISGHRSVSWYQQTPGQGLQFLFEYFSETQRNKGNFPGRFSGRQFSNSRSEMNVSTLELGDSALYLCASSFLAGGSAETQYFGPGTRLLVL.

This clone has at least ten counts. Other DNA sequences in this sample translate to the same CDR3. The chain joins TRBV2 to TRBJ2-3; 9 bases map to TRBD2. V dropped 8 bases and J dropped 0; count of bases not matched to a gene: 15. Germline CDR1 SNHLY, CDR2 FYNNEI. This CDR3 has 18 residues. The CDR3, as DNA: TGTGCCAGCTACGGCGCTTTAGCGGGAGATCTTAGCACAGATACGCAGTATTTT. The encoded protein is CASYGALAGDLSTDTQYF.

The chain links TRBV11-2 to TRBJ2-7; D unresolved. The CDR3 is 15 amino acids. Germline V gene data show CDR1 as SGHAT and CDR2 as FQNNGV. V lost 3 bases and J lost 3, with 15 bases in between. This chain's CDR3 is CASSLSLIQFYEQYF. The CDR3 DNA sequence: TGTGCCAGCAGCTTGTCATTGATACAATTCTACGAGCAGTACTTC.

The V and J genes are TRBV11-3 and TRBJ2-4; 7 bases line up with TRBD1. The ends lost 1 base at V and 1 base at J; junction bases unmatched: 13. Germline V gene sequence: CDR1 SGHNT, CDR2 YENEEA. The CDR3 loop spans 19 amino acids. CDR3 sequence reads: CASSLGGTEGTRAKNIQYF. The DNA for the CDR3 is TGTGCCAGCAGCTTAGGGGGGACAGAAGGGACACGGGCCAAAAACATTCAGTACTTC.

V gene TRBV29-1 combines with J gene TRBJ1-1; tentatively, D is TRBD1 (5 bases). Looked up from germline, CDR1 is SQVTM and CDR2 is ANQGSEA. Trimming pared 3 bases from V and 10 bases from J, leaving 12 bases between. The CDR3 totals 11 residues. CDR3 amino acids: CSVEKRGVAFF. CDR3 coding DNA: TGCAGCGTTGAGAAGAGGGGAGTAGCTTTCTTT.

The chain is built from TRBV27 and TRBJ2-2, with TRBD2 identical over 12 bases. Trimming took 5 bases from V and 3 from J; bases not matched to a gene: 13. The length of the CDR3 is 19 residues. Germline V CDR1 and CDR2: MNHEY, SMNVEV (reference sequence). DNA of the CDR3: TGTGCCAGCAGTGAATTGCTAGCGGGAGGGCCTTGGGACACCGGGGAGCTGTTTTTT. Residues: CASSELLAGGPWDTGELFF.

V and J are TRBV5-1 and TRBJ2-3, with D perhaps given as TRBD1 or TRBD2 (5 bases each). Germline CDR1 is SGHRS and CDR2 is YFSETQ. The V and J ends lost 4 bases and 3 bases respectively, with 12 bases between them. The CDR3 is 14 residues long. This chain's CDR3 is CASSHGTGTDTQYF. The CDR3 DNA reads as TGCGCCAGCAGCCATGGGACCGGGACAGATACGCAGTATTTT.

This chain connects TRBV28 to TRBJ1-1, with 8 bases matching TRBD1. Germline V gene sequence: CDR1 MDHEN, CDR2 SYDVKM. The CDR3 is 15 residues long. The V and J ends lost 7 bases and 4 bases, in that order; junction bases with no gene match: 11. CDR3: CASIPRGLGGTEAFF. DNA for the CDR3: TGTGCCAGCATTCCCAGGGGGCTGGGGGGCACTGAAGCTTTCTTT.

This rearrangement joins TRBV5-6 to TRBJ2-7, with no clear D. Trimming left V 1 base short and J 7 bases short, with 9 bases between. The CDR3 is 12 amino acids. CDR1 is SGHDT and CDR2 is YYEEEE in the germline V gene. This CDR3 is CASSLRALEQYF. DNA for the CDR3: TGTGCCAGCAGCTTGAGGGCGCTGGAGCAGTACTTC.

The chain recombines TRBV7-6 with TRBJ1-2; TRBD1 is a possible D gene (6 bases). The V and J ends lost 8 bases and 4 bases respectively, with 11 bases between them. Germline V gives CDR1 SGHVS, CDR2 FNYEAQ. The CDR3 is 12 amino acids. The CDR3 loop is CASGEQGYGYTF. DNA of the CDR3: TGTGCCAGCGGAGAACAGGGCTATGGCTACACCTTC.

The chain is built from TRBV10-3 and TRBJ2-1; weak D call: TRBD1 (5 bases). Germline CDR1 ENHRY, CDR2 SYGVKD. The V and J ends lost 5 bases and 8 bases respectively, with 13 bases between them. There are 13 residues in the CDR3. This CDR3 reads CAISYPGIDEQFF. The CDR3 region has the DNA TGTGCCATCAGTTACCCAGGGATCGATGAGCAGTTCTTC.

The chain uses TRBV5-4 and TRBJ1-1, with D possibly matching TRBD1 (5 bases). V was shortened by 6 bases and J by 4 bases, with 19 bases between the two germline ends. In germline, CDR1 is SGHNT, CDR2 YYREEE (reference sequence). The CDR3 spans 15 residues. CDR3 region: CASTDPDRGTTEAFF. In nucleotides, the CDR3 is TGTGCCAGCACCGATCCCGACCGAGGGACCACTGAAGCTTTCTTT.

The genes are TRBV6-1 and TRBJ2-5; weak D call: TRBD2 (5 bases). CDR1 and CDR2 from the germline V gene are MNHNS and SASEGT. The V and J ends lost 10 bases and 5 bases respectively, with 20 bases between them. This CDR3 contains 14 residues. CDR3 nucleotide sequence: TGTGCCACCACGGGAAGGCATTTCTTGGAGACCCAGTACTTC. Amino acid sequence: CATTGRHFLETQYF.

The chain joins TRBV19 to TRBJ2-2; D may be TRBD1 (6 bases). Germline V gene sequence: CDR1 LNHDA, CDR2 SQIVND (reference sequence). The CDR3 length is 14 residues. V dropped 6 bases and J dropped 5 bases, with 13 bases sitting between them. The CDR3 region is CASSQGHGTGELFF. CDR3 DNA sequence: TGTGCCAGTAGCCAGGGGCACGGGACCGGGGAGCTGTTTTTT.

J is TRBJ1-5 and V is TRBV18; D possibly corresponds to TRBD1 (5 bases). CDR3 length: 16 amino acids. Looked up from germline, CDR1 is KGHSH and CDR2 is LQKENI. V lost 4 bases to trimming and J lost 1 base, with 14 bases between them. The CDR3 protein is CASSQLGGRSNQPQHF. CDR3 bases: TGTGCCAGCTCACAATTGGGGGGTAGGAGCAATCAGCCCCAGCATTTT.

The chain carries TRBV9 and TRBJ2-1; the D is unclear. V lost 2 bases and J 5 bases, leaving 11 bases between the germline ends. The CDR3 is made up of 14 amino acids. Germline V gene lookup returns CDR1 SGDLS and CDR2 YYNGEE. CDR3 bases: TGTGCCAGCAGCGTTGGCAGTGCTCACAATGAGCAGTTCTTC. Its translation is CASSVGSAHNEQFF. Full variable domain (outside the CDR3, taken from reference TRBV9 and TRBJ2-1): DSGVTQTPKHLITATGQRVTLRCSPRSGDLSVYWYQQSLDQGLQFLIQYYNGEERAKGNILERFSAQQFPDLHSELNLSSLELGDSALYFCASSVGSAHNEQFFGPGTRLTVL.

The chain has TRBV28 and TRBJ2-5, with 11 bases identical to TRBD1. The CDR3 runs to 16 residues. Germline V gene sequence: CDR1 MDHEN, CDR2 SYDVKM. J gave up 4 bases and V 5 bases, and 9 bases lay outside the gene matches. The CDR3 reads CASSHGQGARVETQYF. The CDR3 region has the DNA TGTGCCAGCAGTCACGGACAGGGGGCACGGGTAGAGACCCAGTACTTC.

In the case of this clone: A much larger clone is a single base away; this may be a read error. The same CDR3 can be traced to other DNA sequences in this sample. The rearrangement joins TRBV4-3 to TRBJ2-7; D is possibly TRBD1 or TRBD2 (5 bases each). The CDR3 has 16 amino acids. Germline-derived CDR1 and CDR2 are LGHNA and YSLEER. CDR3 sequence (DNA): TGCGCCAGCAGCCAGGGATTATCGGGGCTCCGGGCCGAGCAGCACTTC. This gives the protein CASSQGLSGLRAEQHF.

The chain carries TRBV19 and TRBJ2-1, with TRBD2 identical over 10 bases. CDR3 length: 16 amino acids. The trim removed 3 bases at V and 2 bases at J, leaving 4 bases unmatched. Germline loops: CDR1 LNHDA, CDR2 SQIVND (reference sequence). The CDR3 spells CASSILGTSAYNEQFF. CDR3 nucleotide sequence: TGTGCCAGTAGTATCCTTGGGACTAGCGCCTACAATGAGCAGTTCTTC. Using reference TRBV19 and TRBJ2-1 for the parts outside the CDR3, the full variable domain is DGGITQSPKYLFRKEGQNVTLSCEQNLNHDAMYWYRQDPGQGLRLIYYSQIVNDFQKGDIAEGYSVSREKKESFPLTVTSAQKNPTAFYLCASSILGTSAYNEQFFGPGTRLTVL.

This sequence joins TRBV5-1 and TRBJ2-1, with TRBD1 matching 8 bases. The ends lost 4 bases at V and 8 bases at J; junction bases unmatched: 8. CDR3 length: 14 residues. CDR1 and CDR2 (germline): SGHRS, YFSETQ. CDR3 coding DNA: TGCGCCAGCAGCGGACAGGGAGCTATGGATGAGCAGTTCTTC. Protein product: CASSGQGAMDEQFF.

On this clone itself: A read error likely explains this, since a far larger clone differs by one base. The rearrangement uses TRBV4-2 and TRBJ2-7, with a possible D match to TRBD1 (5 bases). Germline-derived CDR1 and CDR2 are LGHNA and YNFKEQ. Trimming shortened V by 3 bases and J by 2 bases, and 14 bases separated the two germline ends. This CDR3 contains 15 residues. The CDR3 nucleotides are TGTGCCAGCAGCCACAACGTTAAGACAGCCTACGAGCAGTACTTC. Translated: CASSHNVKTAYEQYF.

About this clone: This could be a read error, since a much larger clone is one nucleotide away. Since the CDR3 does not end with the conserved phenylalanine or tryptophan, this likely comes from a read error. This chain connects TRBV6-1 to TRBJ2-2; possibly TRBD1 or TRBD2 for D (5 bases each). CDR3 length equals 14 residues. Germline CDR1 MNHNS, CDR2 SASEGT. Trimming took off 5 bases at V and 3 bases at J, with 10 bases between the two ends. CDR3 sequence: CASSLLGDTGELFS. The CDR3 DNA is TGTGCCAGCAGTCTTTTGGGGGACACCGGGGAGCTGTTTTCT.

The V gene is TRBV5-4, the J gene TRBJ2-3, with D possibly TRBD2 on 5 matching bases. The V gene lost 2 bases and the J gene lost 0 bases, with 10 bases spanning the gap. The CDR3 is made up of 15 amino acids. Germline lookup yields CDR1 SGHNT and CDR2 YYREEE (reference sequence). Here the CDR3 DNA reads TGTGCCAGCAGCTTTCCTAGCCGGAGCACAGATACGCAGTATTTT. Its protein product is CASSFPSRSTDTQYF.

This clone was picked up a small number of times. V is TRBV12-5 and J is TRBJ2-5; D is ambiguous. V was shortened by 1 base and J by 0 bases, with 3 bases between the two germline ends. The germline V gene has CDR1 LGHNT and CDR2 FRNRAP. This CDR3 comprises 13 residues. The CDR3 loop reads CASGLGHQETQYF. CDR3 nucleotides: TGTGCTAGTGGTTTGGGACACCAAGAGACCCAGTACTTC.

This clone was recorded at least ten times. The chain uses TRBV30 and TRBJ2-2; 7 bases match TRBD1. The germline V gene encodes CDR1 GTSNPN and CDR2 SVGIG (reference sequence). The J segment lost 4 bases and the V segment lost 1 base, leaving 6 bases of the junction unmatched. The length of the CDR3 is 15 residues. For the CDR3, the DNA is TGTGCCTGGAGTGGACAGGGTCTTGGCACCGGGGAGCTGTTTTTT. Translation: CAWSGQGLGTGELFF.

V and J are TRBV18 and TRBJ2-3, with D perhaps matching TRBD2 (5 bases). CDR3 length equals 15 residues. From germline, CDR1 is KGHSH and CDR2 LQKENI. Trimming shortened V by 2 bases and J by 2 bases, and 11 bases separated the two germline ends. Here the CDR3 DNA reads TGTGCCAGCTCACCATTGGGAGAACCCACAGATACGCAGTATTTT. Amino acids: CASSPLGEPTDTQYF.